This TCR beta chain was sequenced for a study of cytomegalovirus exposure and HLA in healthy donors (dated by TCRdb to 2016 to 2017). About the full investigation: An earlier analysis of about 530 of the donors reported around 280 Gb of sequence data and about 120 million unique TCR beta sequences obtained from 180 million or so T cells. An early release that covered roughly 600 HLA-typed donors contained approximately 300 gigabases of sequencing data and some 87 million unique TCR sequences. Of the 398 genotyped donors, roughly 85% fell in the genetic ancestry cluster associated with self-reported Caucasian donors. The study aimed to test whether cataloging public T cell receptors could reveal signatures of past pathogen exposure. Using immunosequencing, the study profiled T cell repertoires from 500 to 800 subjects and related those repertoires to cytomegalovirus serostatus. A separate validation cohort of over a hundred different subjects was used in addition to the roughly 640-subject first cohort. To predict cytomegalovirus infection status, the study brought together high-throughput TCR immunosequencing, statistical association of individual TCRs with disease status, and machine learning. To study patterns of TCR occurrence, a later analysis re-analyzed previously published TCR beta repertoires from 500 to 850 donors and added high-resolution HLA genotyping. The later analysis used no new phenotypic data to find candidate immune exposures, relying instead on TCR beta sequences and their occurrence across donors. An earlier analysis of about 620 of the donors applied high-throughput TCR beta sequencing to assess whether each TCR beta V gene segment acted as functional or pseudogenic. Donor age, sex, ethnicity and CMV serostatus were compiled together with the repertoire data. Genome-wide SNP genotypes for about 60% of the roughly 700 donors were used in a later genetic analysis, which treated that subset as a discovery cohort. Every discovery cohort repertoire had been produced on one sequencing platform. HLA typing included class I and class II loci at four-digit resolution. Typing coverage varied by locus: roughly 629-640 donors for A, B, C, DRB1 and DQB1; approximately 500 for DQA1; 606 for DPA1; roughly 450 for DPB1. About five DR-DQ haplotypes were treated as single units for association and clustering because of strong linkage in the cohort. Among 350 to 400 genotyped donors of the cohort, an average of approximately 240,000 unique TCR beta nucleotide sequences were sequenced per donor, around 20% of them non-productive. What the study reported, not specific to this receptor: A few of the identified cytomegalovirus-associated TCR beta chains were confirmed in vitro to be specific for cytomegalovirus antigens. It was suggested by the authors that the approach could potentially be generalized to other disease states and immunological phenotypes. Compared with the roughly 670-donor mean, donors in an Asian-associated ancestry cluster had fewer N-insertions in productive TCRs, according to a later genetic analysis. An earlier analysis of 587 of the donors showed that most TCR beta V segments appeared in productive rearrangements either about 87% or about 30% of the time, which broadly matched IMGT annotations. The classifier was reported to diagnose cytomegalovirus status with high specificity and sensitivity in both the original cohort and the validation cohort. Compared with equally common non-associated chains, HLA-associated TCR beta chains in a later analysis were more clonally expanded and had lower generation probabilities. A later analysis found that TCR association rates varied across HLA loci, with DRB1 alleles showing the most associated TCRs and HLA-C alleles the fewest. Roughly uniform sequencing depth across donors was assumed in presence/absence analyses, although this assumption may not hold. Specific HLA alleles were associated with 15,000 to 20,000 TCR beta sequences at a false discovery rate of 0.05 in a later analysis. Most CMV-associated TCR beta chains appeared to be HLA-restricted in a later analysis, and the HLA associations seemed to be driven largely by CMV exposure. A later analysis reported that several top co-occurrence clusters appeared linked to parvovirus B19, influenza, CMV and Epstein-Barr virus. For the cohort, immune exposure information was limited to CMV serostatus. The 87-base-pair reads could not distinguish some IMGT-functional V segments, including TRBV6-2 and TRBV6-3, so those segments were excluded. The earlier analysis of approximately 560 of the donors excluded approximately 17 rarely observed V segments, including chromosome 9 orphons, because counts were too low. When HLA alleles, especially DR and DQ, strongly co-occurred, TCR associations were difficult to assign to individual alleles. This cohort had only TCR beta chains sequenced, and the lack of alpha or paired-chain data limited which features could be detected. A further reported finding was that TCR beta sequences accurately predicted the HLA-A and HLA-B alleles for most subjects in the first cohort. Linkage disequilibrium might explain the correlated functional status among segregating V segments, but an unknown experimental factor could not be excluded. The study gave a list of 150 to 200 TCR beta chains associated with cytomegalovirus. Most TCR sequences were seen in very few donors, while some public TCRs were found in many individuals. A cluster of highly shared sequence variants was judged likely to represent a technical artifact of the sequencing pipeline. An association between a missense DCLRE1C variant and V-gene and J-gene trimming of TCR beta chains was found in a later genetic analysis and replicated in an independent cohort. HLA typing was unavailable for some donors at each locus, so association tests used only the typed subset.

With respect to this clone: The antigen it recognizes is unknown. No quality values exist for individual bases; no much larger clone is one base distant.

The germline V gene supplies CDR1 LGHNA and CDR2 YSLEER. The CDR3 sequence holds 14 residues, the cysteine and phenylalanine included. Only CDR3 DNA is held: 42 bases, read in frame from base 1. V and J lose 2 bases and 1 base, and a span of 5 bases separates them. Libraries were prepared through the immunoSEQ multiplex PCR assay. For the multiplex PCR, a mixture combining 60 forward primers for TCR Vbeta segments and 13 reverse primers for TCR Jbeta segments was used. The CDR3 region of rearranged TCR beta genes was amplified from genomic DNA with a multiplex PCR assay. On the Illumina HiSeq System, the amplified TCR beta libraries were sequenced as 87-base-pair reads. As for the authors' bioinformatics: A later analysis counted about 80 million unique TCR beta chains across the approximately 700 repertoires, and some 12 million of these chains were shared by at least two donors. To remove PCR and sequencing errors, raw reads were error-corrected and collapsed into unique sequences using a nearest-neighbor algorithm that merged closely related sequences. To assign V, D and J gene segments, CDR3 sequences were aligned to IMGT reference sequences. For a sequence to be retained, a match of at least six nucleotides to both a V gene segment and a J gene segment was required. Rearrangements were classified as productive when the CDR3 lacked stop codons and remained in frame with V and J, and all other rearrangements were classified as non-productive. Following IMGT convention, CDR3 was defined as the stretch from the second conserved V-encoded cysteine to the conserved J-encoded phenylalanine. The earlier analysis of about 530 of the donors excluded any sequence lacking an unambiguous match to a single V gene segment. An earlier analysis of some 500 of the donors classified V segments as functional when productive rearrangements were above 56.7% and as segregating when the standard deviation between donors was above 5%. A statistical classification framework was developed to diagnose cytomegalovirus status using the catalog of TCR beta chain sequences. A later analysis assigned V and J genes by comparing TCR nucleotide sequences with IMGT/GENE-DB human TR gene sequences. In a later analysis, CDR3 sequences and most-parsimonious VDJ recombination scenarios were assigned using the TCRdist pipeline. In a later analysis, every TCR beta chain was defined by the combination of its CDR3 amino acid sequence and its V-gene family, and reads without a unique V-gene family were dropped. In a later analysis, nearly 600 highly shared, low-generation-probability nucleotide sequences were removed to address suspected cross-contamination and a sequencing artifact. In a later analysis, a clonal expansion index for each public chain was calculated from normalized within-repertoire ranks of inferred template counts. In a later analysis, generation probabilities were computed with a VDJ recombination model fitted to out-of-frame rearrangements, and the resulting probabilities were checked against IGoR. In a later analysis, hypergeometric tests were used to score TCR-TCR, TCR-HLA and TCR-CMV co-occurrence, with a repertoire-size bias correction applied to TCR pairs. False discovery rates were estimated in a later analysis by permuting HLA or CMV assignments 20 times. In a later analysis, co-occurring TCRs were grouped with DBSCAN, and TCRdist sequence similarity was added when clustering was performed within HLA-allele-positive subsets. Repertoires with fewer than 30,000 or more than 120,000 public chains, plus five repertoires with anomalous nucleotide sharing, were excluded from co-occurrence clustering. TCRdb retrieved this table from immuneACCESS and kept in-frame rearrangements only. Not all clones are present; in checked studies, unresolved V genes account for under half, and no reason is known for the remainder. V and J calls and clone size are those listed in that table; D and trimming were worked out from the DNA. For this sample there are roughly 120,000 clones; approximately 70% appear just once. The top ten hold over 8.5% of the sample.

In total, roughly 670 healthy bone marrow donors made up the cohort. All cohort members were sampled while nominally healthy, although unrecorded immune exposures were likely present. The donor was CMV seropositive and was included in the group of some 290 seropositive cohort members. Each donor provided a peripheral blood sample, and peripheral blood mononuclear cells were used for TCR beta sequencing. The Qiagen DNeasy Blood Extraction Kit was used to extract genomic DNA from the blood cell samples. This sequence originates from a middle-aged woman in good health and CMV-seropositive. Sequenced sample: PBMCs. This receptor chain uses TRBV4-3 and TRBJ2-2; the D gene lacks a confident call. The DNA is TGCGCCAGCAGCCAACGGGTGAACACCGGGGAGCTGTTTTTT. It encodes CASSQRVNTGELFF.